This T cell receptor beta chain emerged from a study of metastatic and nonmetastatic thyroid tumors. No treatment of any kind had been given to any patient before thyroid surgery. The CDR3 covers 15 residues. CDR1 and CDR2 (germline): LNHNV, YYDKDF (reference sequence). J lost 2 bases, V lost 1 base, and 4 bases had no gene match. Original analysis: To classify distant metastasis in papillary thyroid cancer, a model was built from CDR3 differences across clinicopathological groups. Using MiXCR, TCRdb re-called clones from the PCR reads. Here the V and J calls rest on TCRdb's processing, not on the authors' analysis. The sample lists 50,000 or so clones, around 21% occurring once.

The receptor was derived from a male donor with papillary thyroid cancer or a benign thyroid nodule (not recorded which). Some clones in this sample may be carry-over from other donors' samples. The specimen was blood. The chain combines TRBV15 with TRBJ2-7, with 8 bases aligning to TRBD2. CDR3 DNA: TGTGCCACCAGCAGAGGGGTAGCGGGGACCTACGAGCAGTACTTC. This sequence encodes CATSRGVAGTYEQYF.